A selection of T cell receptor beta chains follows, all from one sample in a study of early T cells in non-severe SARS-CoV-2 infection. MiXCR, applied by TCRdb to the 5' RACE reads, yields one record per CDR3 protein. The table shows under 70,000 distinct CDR3 sequences, with more than 4% occurring only once. The sequencing input was whole blood. The source is an adult who was a healthcare worker with PCR-confirmed SARS-CoV-2 infection or an uninfected control (not recorded which). Each CDR3 is given with its conserved first and last residue. D genes are given only for firm matches. Part of the rows lack a size; the others show once, few, many or a class for expanded clones.

J gene,clone size,D gene,V gene,CDR3 DNA,CDR3 protein
TRBJ1-1,many,NA,TRBV6-5,TGTGCCAGCAGTTCCCAAACAGGGATCGAAGCTTTCTTT,CASSSQTGIEAFF
TRBJ2-7,NA,NA,TRBV7-6,TGTGCCAGCAGCTCTCCCGAGCGGTACTTC,CASSSPERYF
TRBJ2-4,NA,TRBD1,TRBV5-1,TGCGCCAGCAGCAACGGACAGGAACTAGCCAAAAACATTCAGTACTTC,CASSNGQELAKNIQYF
TRBJ1-1,many,NA,TRBV5-6,TGTGCCAGCAGCGTTCCGATTTTGAACACTGAAGCTTTCTTT,CASSVPILNTEAFF
TRBJ2-1,many,NA,TRBV7-2,TGTGCCAGCAGCTTAAAAGGGAATGAGCAGTTCTTC,CASSLKGNEQFF
TRBJ1-4,many,NA,TRBV10-2,TGCGCCAGCACCTCCGGGGAAAAACTGTTTTTT,CASTSGEKLFF
TRBJ2-7,many,NA,TRBV19,TGTGCCAGTAGTCCGTGGGGACGGGGGACTTTCGAGCAGTACTTC,CASSPWGRGTFEQYF
TRBJ1-5,NA,TRBD1,TRBV7-2,TGTGCCAGCAGCTTAGGACAGGGGGTTAGCAATCAGCCCCAGCATTTT,CASSLGQGVSNQPQHF
TRBJ2-3,many,TRBD1,TRBV5-1,TGCGCCAGCAGCTTGTACGACAGGGCTTTTACAGATACGCAGTATTTT,CASSLYDRAFTDTQYF
TRBJ1-5,many,NA,TRBV5-1,TGCGCCAGCAGCTTGAACAGGGCGGATCAGCCCCAGCATTTT,CASSLNRADQPQHF
TRBJ2-1,few,NA,TRBV27,TGTGCCAGCAGTTTAACCGGGAGCTCCTACAATGAGCAGTTCTTC,CASSLTGSSYNEQFF
TRBJ1-1,NA,NA,TRBV6-4,TGTGCCAGCAGTCAACACAGTGGTAACACTGAAGCTTTCTTT,CASSQHSGNTEAFF
TRBJ1-6,many,NA,TRBV6-6,TGTGCCAGCAAGGGGGTCTCGAGTTCCGATAATTCACCCCTCCACTTT,CASKGVSSSDNSPLHF
TRBJ2-6,NA,TRBD1,TRBV6-6,TGTGCCAGCAGTAATGACAGGGGAGCTGGGGCCAACGTCCTGACTTTC,CASSNDRGAGANVLTF
TRBJ2-7,many,TRBD2,TRBV20-1,TGCAGTGCTAGAATGAGTCTAGCGGGGACCTACGAGCAGTACTTC,CSARMSLAGTYEQYF
TRBJ1-1,many,NA,TRBV19,TGTGCCAGTAGTATAAGACTTACTCACACTGAAGCTTTCTTT,CASSIRLTHTEAFF
TRBJ2-7,many,TRBD1,TRBV28,TGTGCCAGCAGTTTAGGGGACAGGGGAAGCGAGCAGTACTTC,CASSLGDRGSEQYF
TRBJ1-4,NA,NA,TRBV7-8,TGTGCCAGCAGCTTAGGTTCGAGGGGCCCTAATGAAAAACTGTTTTTT,CASSLGSRGPNEKLFF
TRBJ2-4,many,NA,TRBV13,TGTGCCAGCAGCTTTGAGAGGGCCCTAAGAGCCAAAAACATTCAGTACTTC,CASSFERALRAKNIQYF
TRBJ2-5,many,NA,TRBV18,TGTGCCAGCTCACCGAGGAGGTACCAAGAGACCCAGTACTTC,CASSPRRYQETQYF
TRBJ2-7,many,NA,TRBV5-5,TGTGCCAGCAGCTCTTCCCTCACGCCCTACGAGCAGTACTTC,CASSSSLTPYEQYF
TRBJ1-6,few,NA,TRBV6-1,TGTGCCAGCAGTTCACAGGGTAGGGGGAATTCACCCCTCCACTTT,CASSSQGRGNSPLHF
TRBJ2-1,many,NA,TRBV29-1,TGCAGCGTTGAGTATAGCGGATCCTACAATGAGCAGTTCTTC,CSVEYSGSYNEQFF
TRBJ2-3,many,NA,TRBV20-1,TGCAGTGTTTCGACAGGTTGGAGCACAGATACGCAGTATTTT,CSVSTGWSTDTQYF
TRBJ2-1,many,TRBD1,TRBV11-1,TGTGCCAGCAGCTTCTGGACAAGACAGGGGAGTTACAATGAGCAGTTCTTC,CASSFWTRQGSYNEQFF
TRBJ2-7,many,TRBD1,TRBV12-3/TRBV12-4,TGTGCCAGCAGCCTGACAGGGGATGGGTACGAGCAGTACTTC,CASSLTGDGYEQYF
TRBJ1-4,many,NA,TRBV14,TGTGCCAGCATCTGGCAGGGCACTAATGAAAAACTGTTTTTT,CASIWQGTNEKLFF
TRBJ1-1,few,TRBD1,TRBV19,TGTGCCAGTAGTACCCGACAGGGGGAACCCCCTAGGGCTTTCTTT,CASSTRQGEPPRAFF
TRBJ2-7,many,NA,TRBV10-3,TGTGCCATCAGTGAGGCGGTCTACGAGCAGTACTTC,CAISEAVYEQYF
TRBJ2-3,many,NA,TRBV2,TGTGCCAGCAGCCTTACAGATACGCAGTATTTT,CASSLTDTQYF
TRBJ1-2,few,TRBD1,TRBV6-2/TRBV6-3,TGTGCCAGCAGTCAACAGGGGGCCAGCTATGGCTACACCTTC,CASSQQGASYGYTF
TRBJ2-1,NA,TRBD2,TRBV7-9,TGTGCCAGCAGCTCCGGACTAGCGGGATTGAATGAGCAGTTCTTC,CASSSGLAGLNEQFF
TRBJ2-3,NA,NA,TRBV7-6,TGTGCCAGCAGCTTCGGCCACAGCCGGGGTACGCAGTATTTT,CASSFGHSRGTQYF
TRBJ2-2,many,NA,TRBV7-2,TGTGCCAGCAGCTTATGGCAAGCGGCGAACACCGGGGAGCTGTTTTTT,CASSLWQAANTGELFF
TRBJ2-1,many,NA,TRBV10-3,TGTGCCATCAAAGGGGGGACCAGCAATGAGCAGTTCTTC,CAIKGGTSNEQFF
TRBJ2-7,few,NA,TRBV27,TGTGCCAGCAGTTTACGAGACCCCAGAGAGCAGTACTTC,CASSLRDPREQYF
TRBJ2-1,many,NA,TRBV9,TGTGCCAGCAGCGTAGCCCCTTGGGTCACCTACAATGAGCAGTTCTTC,CASSVAPWVTYNEQFF
TRBJ1-6,many,TRBD1,TRBV12-3/TRBV12-4,TGTGCCAGCAGAACACCAGGGGGTCGCGGTAATTCACCCCTCCACTTT,CASRTPGGRGNSPLHF
TRBJ1-4,many,NA,TRBV7-2,TGTGCCAGCAGCTTAGCGGCCTGGCGGGAAAAACTGTTTTTT,CASSLAAWREKLFF
TRBJ2-3,many,NA,TRBV29-1,TGCAGCGTTGAAAACAGGGGCACAGATACGCAGTATTTT,CSVENRGTDTQYF
TRBJ2-7,NA,NA,TRBV30,TGTGCCTGGAGTGTACGTCGGTCCTCCTACGAGCAGTACTTC,CAWSVRRSSYEQYF
TRBJ1-4,many,NA,TRBV20-1,TGCAGTGCTAGGTTACCTCAGGGCTTAAGTGAAAAACTGTTTTTT,CSARLPQGLSEKLFF
TRBJ1-5,many,NA,TRBV30,TGTGCCTGGAGTGTAAGGAGTTTGAGTCAGCCCCAGCATTTT,CAWSVRSLSQPQHF
TRBJ1-1,many,NA,TRBV9,TGTGCCAGCTCCAAGGGGCGGACTGAAGCTTTCTTT,CASSKGRTEAFF
TRBJ2-3,many,TRBD2,TRBV6-5,TGTGCCAGCAGTTACGGGGCTAGCGGGACCCTAAGCACAGATACGCAGTATTTT,CASSYGASGTLSTDTQYF
TRBJ1-2,many,NA,TRBV2,TGTGCCAGCAGTGAAGCGCGGTCAGGGTATGGCTACACCTTC,CASSEARSGYGYTF
TRBJ2-2,NA,NA,TRBV12-3/TRBV12-4,TGTGCCGGTGGGACAAGCACAAACACCGGGGAGCTGTTTTTT,CAGGTSTNTGELFF
TRBJ1-5,many,NA,TRBV20-1,TGCAGTGCCTACCAAGAGAGCAATCAGCCCCAGCATTTT,CSAYQESNQPQHF
TRBJ2-5,many,TRBD1,TRBV20-1,TGCAGTGCTAGAGACGGGACAGGGGATTCGACCCAGTACTTC,CSARDGTGDSTQYF
TRBJ2-2,many,TRBD1,TRBV29-1,TGCAGCGTTCGGGACAGGGGGAACACCGGGGAGCTGTTTTTT,CSVRDRGNTGELFF
TRBJ2-1,many,NA,TRBV10-3,TGTGCCATCAGTGAGGCGGTGGAAGGCTACAATGAGCAGTTCTTC,CAISEAVEGYNEQFF
TRBJ2-7,NA,NA,TRBV19,TGTGCCAGTAGTATAGGGACCCCCTACGAGCAGTACTTC,CASSIGTPYEQYF
TRBJ1-5,many,TRBD1,TRBV20-1,TGCAGTGCTTTTACAGGGGGCTTGAGCAATCAGCCCCAGCATTTT,CSAFTGGLSNQPQHF
TRBJ2-7,NA,TRBD2,TRBV27,TGTGCCAGCAGCTTGAAGCGGGGGGGCCCCTACGAGCAGTACTTC,CASSLKRGGPYEQYF
TRBJ2-2,NA,NA,TRBV19,TGTGCCAGCGAGGGGGATAACACCGGGGAGCTGTTTTTT,CASEGDNTGELFF
TRBJ2-1,many,NA,TRBV7-9,TGTGCCAGCAGCTCCCCTGGCCCCTCAGAGTACAATGAGCAGTTCTTC,CASSSPGPSEYNEQFF
TRBJ1-3,many,NA,TRBV3-1,TGTGCCAGCAGCCAGGTTAGTGAGGCTGGAAACACCATATATTTT,CASSQVSEAGNTIYF